This is a list of T cell receptor beta chains from one sample in a study of blood T cells in healthy people across ages. One entry per CDR3 protein results from TCRdb running MiXCR on the 5' RACE reads. Of roughly 1.6 million distinct CDR3 sequences listed, around 36% are singletons. Input material: blood. The receptors stem from a woman in her thirties in good health. Both conserved end residues are part of each CDR3. A D gene is named only where the DNA matches it firmly. Rows may omit the clone size; those that give it use once, few, many or a size class.

cdr3_length: 17; v_call: TRBV6-6; clone_size: -; d_call: -; j_call: TRBJ1-5; cdr3_nt: TGTGCCAGCAGTTACGATCCGGCCCGGGACAGCAATCAGCCCCAGCATTTT; cdr3_aa: CASSYDPARDSNQPQHF
cdr3_length: 15; v_call: TRBV29-1; clone_size: few; d_call: TRBD2; j_call: TRBJ2-3; cdr3_nt: TGCAGCGGGGGGGGGACTAGCGGAGGCACAGATACGCAGTATTTT; cdr3_aa: CSGGGTSGGTDTQYF
cdr3_length: 12; v_call: TRBV20-1; clone_size: -; d_call: TRBD1; j_call: TRBJ2-7; cdr3_nt: TGCAGTGCTCATACAGGGGCCTACGAGCAGTACTTC; cdr3_aa: CSAHTGAYEQYF
cdr3_length: 13; v_call: TRBV30; clone_size: few; d_call: -; j_call: TRBJ2-7; cdr3_nt: TGTGCCTGGAGAAAGACAGCTACCTACGAGCAGTACTTC; cdr3_aa: CAWRKTATYEQYF
cdr3_length: 15; v_call: TRBV2; clone_size: -; d_call: -; j_call: TRBJ1-4; cdr3_nt: TGTGCCAGCAGAGTATTAGGTGCAACTAATGAAAAACTGTTTTTT; cdr3_aa: CASRVLGATNEKLFF
cdr3_length: 16; v_call: TRBV3-1; clone_size: -; d_call: -; j_call: TRBJ2-7; cdr3_nt: TGTGCCAGCAGCCAAGTAGGGCTACTAGCCGGGGGCGAGCAGTACTTC; cdr3_aa: CASSQVGLLAGGEQYF
cdr3_length: 14; v_call: TRBV6-1; clone_size: few; d_call: TRBD2; j_call: TRBJ2-7; cdr3_nt: TGTGCCAGCAGTGACCCCGCTAGCGGGGGCGAGCAGTACTTC; cdr3_aa: CASSDPASGGEQYF
cdr3_length: 14; v_call: TRBV7-2; clone_size: -; d_call: -; j_call: TRBJ2-3; cdr3_nt: TGTGCCAGCAGCTTAGCGGGAAGACCAAATACGCAGTATTTT; cdr3_aa: CASSLAGRPNTQYF
cdr3_length: 16; v_call: TRBV4-1; clone_size: -; d_call: -; j_call: TRBJ2-5; cdr3_nt: TGCGCCAGCAGCCAAACAGGCGCGTTCACACAAGAGACCCAGTACTTC; cdr3_aa: CASSQTGAFTQETQYF
cdr3_length: 14; v_call: TRBV6-6; clone_size: -; d_call: -; j_call: TRBJ1-1; cdr3_nt: TGTGCCAGCAGTGCAAACAGGGTTGGCACTGAAGCTTTCTTT; cdr3_aa: CASSANRVGTEAFF
cdr3_length: 16; v_call: TRBV6-1; clone_size: -; d_call: -; j_call: TRBJ2-2; cdr3_nt: TGTGCCAGCAGTGAACCGCCAGGCACGAACACCGGGGAGCTGTTTTTT; cdr3_aa: CASSEPPGTNTGELFF
cdr3_length: 17; v_call: TRBV6-2/TRBV6-3; clone_size: -; d_call: TRBD1; j_call: TRBJ2-3; cdr3_nt: TGTGCCAGCAGTTACTTTGGACAGGGGTCAGTTTCAGATACGCAGTATTTT; cdr3_aa: CASSYFGQGSVSDTQYF
cdr3_length: 17; v_call: TRBV4-2; clone_size: -; d_call: -; j_call: TRBJ2-1; cdr3_nt: TGTGCCAGCAGCCAATCCGGAAATCAGGGAAATTACAATGAGCAGTTCTTC; cdr3_aa: CASSQSGNQGNYNEQFF
cdr3_length: 11; v_call: TRBV12-3/TRBV12-4; clone_size: once; d_call: -; j_call: TRBJ2-5; cdr3_nt: TGTGCCGGCAGCTTCGTCGGGGAGCAGTACTTC; cdr3_aa: CAGSFVGEQYF
cdr3_length: 14; v_call: TRBV29-1; clone_size: few; d_call: TRBD1; j_call: TRBJ2-2; cdr3_nt: TGCAGCGGCAGGACAGGGGGCCGGACCGGGGAGCTGTTTTTT; cdr3_aa: CSGRTGGRTGELFF
cdr3_length: 17; v_call: TRBV4-1; clone_size: few; d_call: -; j_call: TRBJ2-7; cdr3_nt: TGCGCCAGCAGCCATCCCCAGGGGCAGGGTAGCCCCTACGAGCAGTACTTC; cdr3_aa: CASSHPQGQGSPYEQYF
cdr3_length: 13; v_call: TRBV6-2/TRBV6-3; clone_size: -; d_call: -; j_call: TRBJ2-7; cdr3_nt: TGTGCCAGCAGATACGGATGGTCCTACGGGCAGTACTTC; cdr3_aa: CASRYGWSYGQYF
cdr3_length: 13; v_call: TRBV11-2; clone_size: -; d_call: -; j_call: TRBJ1-5; cdr3_nt: TGTGCCAGCAGCTCCGACCCAAATCAGCCCCGGCATTTT; cdr3_aa: CASSSDPNQPRHF
cdr3_length: 15; v_call: TRBV2; clone_size: -; d_call: -; j_call: TRBJ2-1; cdr3_nt: TGTGCCAGCAGAGAGACAGGAAGCTCCTACAATGAGCAGTTCTTC; cdr3_aa: CASRETGSSYNEQFF
cdr3_length: 15; v_call: TRBV5-1; clone_size: few; d_call: TRBD2; j_call: TRBJ2-7; cdr3_nt: TGCGCCAGCAGCTTGGAGACTAGCGGGAGCCACGAGCAGTACTTC; cdr3_aa: CASSLETSGSHEQYF
cdr3_length: 14; v_call: TRBV5-1; clone_size: -; d_call: -; j_call: TRBJ2-1; cdr3_nt: TGCGCCAGCAGCTTGATGGGTGCCTACAATGAGCAGTTCTTC; cdr3_aa: CASSLMGAYNEQFF
cdr3_length: 13; v_call: TRBV14; clone_size: -; d_call: TRBD1; j_call: TRBJ1-2; cdr3_nt: TGTGCCAGCAGCCGAGACAGGGACCAAGGCTACACCTTC; cdr3_aa: CASSRDRDQGYTF
cdr3_length: 14; v_call: TRBV3-1; clone_size: -; d_call: -; j_call: TRBJ2-7; cdr3_nt: TGTGCCAGCAGCCACCCGGGGGCCGCCTACGAGCAGTACTTC; cdr3_aa: CASSHPGAAYEQYF
cdr3_length: 16; v_call: TRBV6-5; clone_size: few; d_call: TRBD2; j_call: TRBJ2-3; cdr3_nt: TGTGCCAGCAGTTACATAGCGGGAGGGCTAACAGATACGCAGTATTTT; cdr3_aa: CASSYIAGGLTDTQYF
cdr3_length: 14; v_call: TRBV10-3; clone_size: -; d_call: -; j_call: TRBJ1-1; cdr3_nt: TGTGCCATCAGTGAGTCTCACACGAACACTGAAGCTTTCTTT; cdr3_aa: CAISESHTNTEAFF
cdr3_length: 13; v_call: TRBV2; clone_size: many; d_call: -; j_call: TRBJ1-2; cdr3_nt: TGTGCCAGCAGTGCGGACAGTGACGATGGCTACACCTTC; cdr3_aa: CASSADSDDGYTF
cdr3_length: 14; v_call: TRBV29-1; clone_size: -; d_call: -; j_call: TRBJ1-1; cdr3_nt: TGCAGCGTTGAAGGCGGGGGATCTTGGACTGAAGCTTTCTTT; cdr3_aa: CSVEGGGSWTEAFF
cdr3_length: 17; v_call: TRBV7-9; clone_size: -; d_call: TRBD1; j_call: TRBJ1-4; cdr3_nt: TGTGCCAGCAGCCTGGCGTGGGACAGGGGGTCTAATGAAAAACTGTTTTTT; cdr3_aa: CASSLAWDRGSNEKLFF
cdr3_length: 13; v_call: TRBV5-1; clone_size: few; d_call: -; j_call: TRBJ2-5; cdr3_nt: TGCGCCAGCAGCTATGCTCCAGAGGAGACCCAGTACTTC; cdr3_aa: CASSYAPEETQYF
cdr3_length: 15; v_call: TRBV30; clone_size: few; d_call: -; j_call: TRBJ1-6; cdr3_nt: TGTGCCTGGACAAGCCTGAACAGCTATAATTCACCCCTCCACTTT; cdr3_aa: CAWTSLNSYNSPLHF
cdr3_length: 13; v_call: TRBV7-9; clone_size: many; d_call: -; j_call: TRBJ2-5; cdr3_nt: TGTGCCAGCAGCCGGACAATCCAAGAGACCCAGTACTTC; cdr3_aa: CASSRTIQETQYF
cdr3_length: 15; v_call: TRBV28; clone_size: -; d_call: TRBD1; j_call: TRBJ2-7; cdr3_nt: TGTGCCAGCACCCTCGGACAGGTACCCTCCTACGAGCAGTACTTC; cdr3_aa: CASTLGQVPSYEQYF
cdr3_length: 15; v_call: TRBV24-1; clone_size: -; d_call: -; j_call: TRBJ1-2; cdr3_nt: TGTGCCACCAGTGATTCCGGGACGGTGGATGATGGCTACACCTTC; cdr3_aa: CATSDSGTVDDGYTF
cdr3_length: 14; v_call: TRBV20-1; clone_size: -; d_call: TRBD2; j_call: TRBJ2-5; cdr3_nt: TGCAGTGCAGGACTAGCGGGGATGGAAGAGACCCAGTACTTC; cdr3_aa: CSAGLAGMEETQYF